The rows below give T cell receptor beta chains drawn from one sample of a study of Ad26.COV2.S vaccination and SARS-CoV-2 variants. Measured with immunoSEQ multiplex PCR; TCRdb has only the in-frame clones, and not every one. The table records under 400,000 clones, about nine tenths of them present only once. Sequenced here: peripheral blood, sampled in a trial of Ad26.COV2.S vaccine versus placebo. Receptors originate from a person between 18 and 65 years old who received the Ad26.COV2.S COVID-19 vaccine or a placebo. Both conserved end residues are part of each CDR3. D genes are given only for firm matches. Not all rows give a size; the values are once, few, many and, for expanded clones, a class.

J: TRBJ1-5; size: NA; V: TRBV30; D: NA; DNA: TGTGCCTGGGCCCAGGGGAATCAGCCCCAGCATTTT; CDR3: CAWAQGNQPQHF
J: TRBJ2-7; size: NA; V: TRBV5-6; D: NA; DNA: TGTGCCAGCAGCTTGGTTTGGGGGGCGCCGTACGAGCAGTACTTC; CDR3: CASSLVWGAPYEQYF
J: TRBJ2-6; size: NA; V: TRBV4-1; D: NA; DNA: TGCGCCAGCAGCCAAGAGGGCTCTGGGGCCAACGTCCTGACTTTC; CDR3: CASSQEGSGANVLTF
J: TRBJ1-5; size: once; V: TRBV19; D: NA; DNA: TGTGCCAGTATTCCCGGACATAGCAATCAGCCCCAGCATTTT; CDR3: CASIPGHSNQPQHF
J: TRBJ2-3; size: NA; V: TRBV5-1; D: NA; DNA: TGCGCCAGCAGCACCAGGCTAGGGGGTAACACAGATACGCAGTATTTT; CDR3: CASSTRLGGNTDTQYF
J: TRBJ2-3; size: NA; V: TRBV6-5; D: TRBD1; DNA: TGTGCCTCAGGGACAGGCGCCGATTTCGCAGATACGCAGTATTTT; CDR3: CASGTGADFADTQYF
J: TRBJ2-5; size: NA; V: TRBV6-6; D: NA; DNA: TGTGCCAGCAGTTTAACGGAGGGGGCGACCCAGTACTTC; CDR3: CASSLTEGATQYF
J: TRBJ1-6; size: NA; V: TRBV5-6; D: TRBD1; DNA: TGTGCCAGCAGCTTCCCAGGGGGCGCCTTATCACCCCTCCACTTT; CDR3: CASSFPGGALSPLHF
J: TRBJ1-1; size: once; V: TRBV3-1/TRBV3-2; D: NA; DNA: TGTGCCAGCAGCCAAGGCCGGGGCTGGGACACTGAAGCTTTCTTT; CDR3: CASSQGRGWDTEAFF
J: TRBJ1-6; size: NA; V: TRBV7-9; D: NA; DNA: TGTGCCAGCATCCAATCCAACACGTACAATTCACCCCTCCACTTT; CDR3: CASIQSNTYNSPLHF
J: TRBJ1-2; size: NA; V: TRBV4-3; D: NA; DNA: TGCGCCAGCAGCCGCCCCGGAGGGAGTACTGGCTACACCTTC; CDR3: CASSRPGGSTGYTF
J: TRBJ2-5; size: once; V: TRBV11-2; D: NA; DNA: TGTGCCAGCAGCTTAATTGTGGAGACCCAGTACTTC; CDR3: CASSLIVETQYF
J: TRBJ2-7; size: NA; V: TRBV6-4; D: NA; DNA: TGTGCCAGCAGTGAGTTAAGGGCGGCCGGCGAGCAGTACTTC; CDR3: CASSELRAAGEQYF
J: TRBJ2-1; size: NA; V: TRBV7-8; D: NA; DNA: TGTGCCAGCAGCTCACCCCTTAGGGACAAGAACAATGAGCAGTTCTTC; CDR3: CASSSPLRDKNNEQFF
J: TRBJ2-3; size: NA; V: TRBV7-8; D: TRBD2; DNA: TGTGCCAGCAGCTTAGGTCTAGCGGAGGGCACAGATACGCAGTATTTT; CDR3: CASSLGLAEGTDTQYF
J: TRBJ1-1; size: NA; V: TRBV7-2; D: NA; DNA: TGTGCCAGCAGCTTAGAAGTACATAGCGAAATGAACACTGAAGCTTTCTTT; CDR3: CASSLEVHSEMNTEAFF
J: TRBJ1-6; size: NA; V: TRBV30; D: NA; DNA: TGTGCCTGGAGGGTGCCAGGGTTTAATTCACCCCTCCACTTT; CDR3: CAWRVPGFNSPLHF
J: TRBJ1-5; size: NA; V: TRBV6-5; D: TRBD1; DNA: TGTGCCAGCAGTTTACAGGGGGCTAATCAGCCCCAGCATTTT; CDR3: CASSLQGANQPQHF
J: TRBJ2-7; size: once; V: TRBV4-1; D: NA; DNA: TGCGCCAGCAGCCAAGTCTTTTCCGGCAGGGATTACGAGCAGTACTTC; CDR3: CASSQVFSGRDYEQYF
J: TRBJ1-1; size: NA; V: TRBV30; D: NA; DNA: TGTGCCTGGAGCATCGAGGACACTGAAGCTTTCTTT; CDR3: CAWSIEDTEAFF
J: TRBJ1-3; size: NA; V: TRBV30; D: NA; DNA: TGTGCCTGGAGCCCAAAACAGGGCTGGGGAAACACCATATATTTT; CDR3: CAWSPKQGWGNTIYF
J: TRBJ1-3; size: NA; V: TRBV4-3; D: TRBD1; DNA: TGCGCCAGCAGCCAAGACGTAAGGACAGGGGGTCGAACCTCTGGAAACACCATATATTTT; CDR3: CASSQDVRTGGRTSGNTIYF
J: TRBJ2-1; size: NA; V: TRBV27; D: NA; DNA: TGTGCCAGCAGTCCCTCCAGGGGTCCCCTCAATGAGCAGTTCTTC; CDR3: CASSPSRGPLNEQFF
J: TRBJ1-4; size: NA; V: TRBV7-3; D: TRBD1; DNA: TGTGCCAGCAGCTTAAACAGGGGTCGGGGTGAAAAACTGTTTTTT; CDR3: CASSLNRGRGEKLFF
J: TRBJ1-6; size: few; V: TRBV3-1/TRBV3-2; D: NA; DNA: TGTGCCAGCAGCCACAGGAACCTACTAGGTTCACCCCTCCACTTT; CDR3: CASSHRNLLGSPLHF
J: TRBJ2-1; size: NA; V: TRBV7-6; D: NA; DNA: TGTGCCAGCACCATCTTCACAGGTTCTGAGCAGTTCTTC; CDR3: CASTIFTGSEQFF
J: TRBJ2-2; size: NA; V: TRBV11-2; D: TRBD1; DNA: TGTGCCAGCAGCCCATACAGGGGGAAGAACACCGGGGAGCTGTTTTTT; CDR3: CASSPYRGKNTGELFF
J: TRBJ2-7; size: NA; V: TRBV5-1; D: TRBD2; DNA: TGCGCCAGCAGCTCGGGACTAGCGGAGACTTTTTACTACGAGCAGTACTTC; CDR3: CASSSGLAETFYYEQYF
J: TRBJ1-6; size: NA; V: TRBV19; D: NA; DNA: TGTGCCAGTAGTATTGGACAGCAAAATTCACCCCTCCACTTT; CDR3: CASSIGQQNSPLHF
J: TRBJ1-1; size: NA; V: TRBV7-9; D: NA; DNA: TGTGCCAGCAGCTTACCGGGGTGGAGGGCTGAAGCTTTCTTT; CDR3: CASSLPGWRAEAFF
J: TRBJ2-7; size: NA; V: TRBV12-3/TRBV12-4; D: NA; DNA: TGTGCCAGCACCTTAGGGGGGTCCTACGAGCAGTACTTC; CDR3: CASTLGGSYEQYF
J: TRBJ2-2; size: NA; V: TRBV21-1; D: NA; DNA: TGTGCCAGCAGCAAAATTACGGTAGCGGGGGGACAAATTACCGGGGAGCTGTTTTTT; CDR3: CASSKITVAGGQITGELFF
J: TRBJ2-3; size: once; V: TRBV7-8; D: TRBD2; DNA: TGTGCCAGCAGCCTAAGCGGGGGGACCTTCACAGATACGCAGTATTTT; CDR3: CASSLSGGTFTDTQYF
J: TRBJ2-7; size: once; V: TRBV30; D: NA; DNA: TGTGCCTGGAGTGCCACCTACGAGCAGTACTTC; CDR3: CAWSATYEQYF
J: TRBJ1-2; size: NA; V: TRBV7-9; D: TRBD1; DNA: TGTGCCAGCAGCTTATCCCCCTCCCCGACAGGGCGTAACTATGGCTACACCTTC; CDR3: CASSLSPSPTGRNYGYTF